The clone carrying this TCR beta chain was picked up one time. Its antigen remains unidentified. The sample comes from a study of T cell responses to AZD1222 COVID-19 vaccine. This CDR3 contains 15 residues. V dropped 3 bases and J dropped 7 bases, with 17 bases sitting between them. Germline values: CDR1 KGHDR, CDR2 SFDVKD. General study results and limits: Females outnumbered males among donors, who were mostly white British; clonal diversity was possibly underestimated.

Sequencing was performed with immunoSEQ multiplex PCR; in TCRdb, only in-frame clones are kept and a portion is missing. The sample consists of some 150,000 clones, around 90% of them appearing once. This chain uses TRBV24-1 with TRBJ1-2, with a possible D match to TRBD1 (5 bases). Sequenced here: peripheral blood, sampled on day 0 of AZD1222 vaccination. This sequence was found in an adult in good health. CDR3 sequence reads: CATSDPLGGVTGYTF. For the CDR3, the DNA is TGTGCCACCAGTGATCCCCTCGGGGGGGTGACTGGCTACACCTTC.